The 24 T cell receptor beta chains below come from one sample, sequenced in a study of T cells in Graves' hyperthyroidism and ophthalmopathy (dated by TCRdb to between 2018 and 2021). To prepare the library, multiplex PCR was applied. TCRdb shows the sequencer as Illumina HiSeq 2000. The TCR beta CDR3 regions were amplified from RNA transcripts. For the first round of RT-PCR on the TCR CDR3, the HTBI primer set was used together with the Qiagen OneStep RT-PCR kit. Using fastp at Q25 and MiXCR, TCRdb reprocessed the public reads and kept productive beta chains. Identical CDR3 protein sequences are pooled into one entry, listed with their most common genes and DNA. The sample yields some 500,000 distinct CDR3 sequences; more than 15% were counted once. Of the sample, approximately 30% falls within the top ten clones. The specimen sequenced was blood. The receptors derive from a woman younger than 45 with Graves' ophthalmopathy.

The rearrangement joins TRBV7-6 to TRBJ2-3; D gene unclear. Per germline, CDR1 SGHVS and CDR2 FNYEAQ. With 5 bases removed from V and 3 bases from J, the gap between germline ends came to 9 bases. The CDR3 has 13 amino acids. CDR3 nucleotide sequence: TGTGCCAGCAGCCGCATGGCAACAGATACGCAGTATTTT. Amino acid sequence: CASSRMATDTQYF.

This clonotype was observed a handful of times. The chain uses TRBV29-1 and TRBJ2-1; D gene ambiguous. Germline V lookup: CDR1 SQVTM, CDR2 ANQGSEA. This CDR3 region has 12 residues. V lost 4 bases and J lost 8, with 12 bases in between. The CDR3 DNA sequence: TGCAGCGTTGTTTCCGGCCCGGATGAGCAGTTCTTC. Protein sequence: CSVVSGPDEQFF.

In DNA, the CDR3 is TGTGCCAGCAGGCTACAGGGAAGGTACACCGGGGAGCTGTTTTTT. Translating gives CASRLQGRYTGELFF. The V call is TRBV13, the J call TRBJ2-2; a weak D match, TRBD1 (6 bases). Germline CDR1 reads PRHDT; CDR2 reads FYEKMQ (reference sequence). This CDR3 comprises 15 residues. V dropped 6 bases and J dropped 3 bases, with 14 bases sitting between them. Variable domain in full (rest from reference TRBV13 and TRBJ2-2): AAGVIQSPRHLIKEKRETATLKCYPIPRHDTVYWYQQGPGQDPQFLISFYEKMQSDKGSIPDRFSAQQFSDYHSELNMSSLELGDSALYFCASRLQGRYTGELFFGEGSRLTVL.

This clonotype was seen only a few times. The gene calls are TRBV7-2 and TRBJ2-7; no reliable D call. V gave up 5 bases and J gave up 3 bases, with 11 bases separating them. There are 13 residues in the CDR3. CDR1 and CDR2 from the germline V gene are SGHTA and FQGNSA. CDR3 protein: CASSPLGYYEQYF. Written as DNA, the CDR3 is TGTGCCAGCAGCCCTCTAGGGTACTACGAGCAGTACTTC.

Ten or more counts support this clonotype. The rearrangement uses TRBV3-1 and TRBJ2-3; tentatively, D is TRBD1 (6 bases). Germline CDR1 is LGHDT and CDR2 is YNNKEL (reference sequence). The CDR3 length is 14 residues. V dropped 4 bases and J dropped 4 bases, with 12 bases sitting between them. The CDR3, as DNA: TGTGCCAGCAGCCCCGACTCAGGGGCAGATACGCAGTATTTT. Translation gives CASSPDSGADTQYF.

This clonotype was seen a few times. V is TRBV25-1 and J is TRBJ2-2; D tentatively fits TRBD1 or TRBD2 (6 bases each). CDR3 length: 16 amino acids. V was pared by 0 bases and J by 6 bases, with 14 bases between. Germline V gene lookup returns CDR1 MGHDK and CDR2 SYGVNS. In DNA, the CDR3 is TGTGCCAGCAGTGAATATCTGACAGGAGGGGCCGGGGAGCTGTTTTTT. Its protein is CASSEYLTGGAGELFF.

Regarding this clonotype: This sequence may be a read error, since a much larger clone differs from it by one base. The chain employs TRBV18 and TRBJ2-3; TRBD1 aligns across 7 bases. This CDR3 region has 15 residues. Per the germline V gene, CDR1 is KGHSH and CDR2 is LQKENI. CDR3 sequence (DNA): TGTGTCAGCGCTCCGGGACAGCCGGGCACAGATACGCAGTATTTT. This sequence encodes CVSAPGQPGTDTQYF.

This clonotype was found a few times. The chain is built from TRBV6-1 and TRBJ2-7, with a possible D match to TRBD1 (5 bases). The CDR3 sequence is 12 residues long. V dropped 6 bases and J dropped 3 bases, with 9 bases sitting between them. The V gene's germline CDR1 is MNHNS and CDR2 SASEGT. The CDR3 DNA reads TGTGCCAGCAGCCAGGGTGACTACGAGCAGTACTTC. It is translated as CASSQGDYEQYF.

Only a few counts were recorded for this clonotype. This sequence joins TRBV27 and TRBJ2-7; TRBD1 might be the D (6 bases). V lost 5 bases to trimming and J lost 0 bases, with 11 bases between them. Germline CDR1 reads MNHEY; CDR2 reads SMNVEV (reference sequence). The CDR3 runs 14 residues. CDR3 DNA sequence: TGTGCCAGCAGTCTCCACAGGGTCTCCTACGAGCAGTACTTC. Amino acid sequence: CASSLHRVSYEQYF.

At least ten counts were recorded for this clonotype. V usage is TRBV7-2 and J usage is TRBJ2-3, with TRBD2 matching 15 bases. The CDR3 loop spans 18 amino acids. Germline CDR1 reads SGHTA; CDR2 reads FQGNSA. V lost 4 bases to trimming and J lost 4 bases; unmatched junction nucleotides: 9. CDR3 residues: CASSSGTSGRLAADTQYF. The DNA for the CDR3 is TGTGCCAGCAGCTCCGGGACTAGCGGGAGGCTAGCTGCAGATACGCAGTATTTT.

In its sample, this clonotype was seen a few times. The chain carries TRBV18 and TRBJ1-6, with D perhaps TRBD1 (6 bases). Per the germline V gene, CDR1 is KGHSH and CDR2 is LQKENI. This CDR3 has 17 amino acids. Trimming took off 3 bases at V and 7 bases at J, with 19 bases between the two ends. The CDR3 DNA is TGTGCCAGCTCACCGGATTGGGTTGACAGGAAAAATTCACCCCTCCACTTT. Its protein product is CASSPDWVDRKNSPLHF.

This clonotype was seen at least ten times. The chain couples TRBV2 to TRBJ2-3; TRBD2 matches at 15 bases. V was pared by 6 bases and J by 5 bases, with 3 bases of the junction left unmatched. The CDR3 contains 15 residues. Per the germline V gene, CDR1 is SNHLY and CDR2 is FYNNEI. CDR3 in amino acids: CASRGLAGGGDTQYF. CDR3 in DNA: TGTGCCAGCAGAGGACTAGCGGGAGGGGGAGATACGCAGTATTTT.

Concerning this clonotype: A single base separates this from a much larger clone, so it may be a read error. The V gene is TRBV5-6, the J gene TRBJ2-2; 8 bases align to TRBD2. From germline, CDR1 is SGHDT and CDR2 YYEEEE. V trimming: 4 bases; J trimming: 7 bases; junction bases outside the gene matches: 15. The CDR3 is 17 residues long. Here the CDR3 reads CASSPHPSGRRDGELFF. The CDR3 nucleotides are TGTGCCAGCAGCCCCCACCCAAGCGGGAGAAGGGACGGGGAGCTGTTTTTT.

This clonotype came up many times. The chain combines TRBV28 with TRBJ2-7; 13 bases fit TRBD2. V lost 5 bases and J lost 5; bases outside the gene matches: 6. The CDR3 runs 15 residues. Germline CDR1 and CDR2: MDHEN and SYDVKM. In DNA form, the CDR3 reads TGTGCCAGCAGTCCACTAGCGGGAGGGCCGAACGAGCAGTACTTC. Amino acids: CASSPLAGGPNEQYF.

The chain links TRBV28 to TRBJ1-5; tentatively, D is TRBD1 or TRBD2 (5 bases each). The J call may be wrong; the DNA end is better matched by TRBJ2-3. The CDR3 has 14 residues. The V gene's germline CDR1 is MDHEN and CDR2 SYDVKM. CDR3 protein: CASRPSGGGQPQYF. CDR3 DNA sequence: TGTGCCAGCAGGCCGTCTGGGGGTGGTCAGCCCCAGTATTTT.

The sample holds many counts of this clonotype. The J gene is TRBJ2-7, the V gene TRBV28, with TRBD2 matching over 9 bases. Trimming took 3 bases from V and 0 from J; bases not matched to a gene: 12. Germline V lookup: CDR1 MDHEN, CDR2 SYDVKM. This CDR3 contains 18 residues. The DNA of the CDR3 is TGTGCCAGCAGTTTTTTTAGCGGGAGCAAATCGAGCTCCTACGAGCAGTACTTC. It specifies CASSFFSGSKSSSYEQYF.

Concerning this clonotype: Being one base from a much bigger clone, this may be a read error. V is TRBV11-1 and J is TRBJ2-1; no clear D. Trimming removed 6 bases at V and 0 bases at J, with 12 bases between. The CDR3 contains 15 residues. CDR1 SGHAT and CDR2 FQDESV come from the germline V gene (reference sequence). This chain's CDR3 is CASSPDESSYNEQFF. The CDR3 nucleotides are TGTGCCAGCAGTCCCGATGAGAGCTCCTACAATGAGCAGTTCTTC.

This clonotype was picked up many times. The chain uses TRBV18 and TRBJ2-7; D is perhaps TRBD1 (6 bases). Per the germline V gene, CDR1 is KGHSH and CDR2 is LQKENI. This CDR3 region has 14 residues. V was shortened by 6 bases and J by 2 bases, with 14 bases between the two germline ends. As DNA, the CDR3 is TGTGCCAGCTCTACAGGGCCTCCTCCCTACGAGCAGTACTTC. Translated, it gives CASSTGPPPYEQYF.

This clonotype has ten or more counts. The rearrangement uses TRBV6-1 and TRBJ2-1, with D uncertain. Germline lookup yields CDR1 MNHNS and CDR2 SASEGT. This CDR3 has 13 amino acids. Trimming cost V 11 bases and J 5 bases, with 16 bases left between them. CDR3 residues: CAGKLDGDNEQFF. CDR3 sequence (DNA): TGTGCCGGCAAACTCGACGGAGACAATGAGCAGTTCTTC.

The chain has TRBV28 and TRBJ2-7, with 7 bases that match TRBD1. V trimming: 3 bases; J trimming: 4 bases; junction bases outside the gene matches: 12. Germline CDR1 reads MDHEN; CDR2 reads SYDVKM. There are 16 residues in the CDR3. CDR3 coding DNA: TGTGCCAGCAGTTTTTTCAAACAGGGGCGGGCGTACGAGCAGTACTTC. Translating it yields CASSFFKQGRAYEQYF. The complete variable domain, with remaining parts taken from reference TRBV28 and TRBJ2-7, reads DVKVTQSSRYLVKRTGEKVFLECVQDMDHENMFWYRQDPGLGLRLIYFSYDVKMKEKGDIPEGYSVSREKKERFSLILESASTNQTSMYLCASSFFKQGRAYEQYFGPGTRLTVT.

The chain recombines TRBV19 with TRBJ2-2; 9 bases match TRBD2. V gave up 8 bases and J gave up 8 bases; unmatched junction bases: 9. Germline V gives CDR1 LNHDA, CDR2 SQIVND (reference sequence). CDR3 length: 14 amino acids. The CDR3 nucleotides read TGTGCCAGTGGCGAGCGGGAGGCGGCTGGGGAGCTGTTTTTT. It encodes CASGEREAAGELFF. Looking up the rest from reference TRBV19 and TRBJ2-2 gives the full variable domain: DGGITQSPKYLFRKEGQNVTLSCEQNLNHDAMYWYRQDPGQGLRLIYYSQIVNDFQKGDIAEGYSVSREKKESFPLTVTSAQKNPTAFYLCASGEREAAGELFFGEGSRLTVL.

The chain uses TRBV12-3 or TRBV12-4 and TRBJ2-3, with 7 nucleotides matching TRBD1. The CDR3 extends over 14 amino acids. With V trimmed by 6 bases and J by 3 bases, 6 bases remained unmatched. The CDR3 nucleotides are TGTGCCAGCAGGATAAAGACAGGGACAGATACGCAGTATTTT. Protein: CASRIKTGTDTQYF.

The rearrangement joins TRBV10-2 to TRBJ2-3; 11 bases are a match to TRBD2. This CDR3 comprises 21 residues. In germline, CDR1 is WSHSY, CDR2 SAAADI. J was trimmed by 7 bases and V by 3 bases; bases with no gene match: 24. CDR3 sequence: CASSDSGHHDPTSGIQYTQYF. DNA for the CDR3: TGCGCCAGCAGTGACTCCGGACACCATGACCCGACTAGCGGGATTCAATATACGCAGTATTTT.

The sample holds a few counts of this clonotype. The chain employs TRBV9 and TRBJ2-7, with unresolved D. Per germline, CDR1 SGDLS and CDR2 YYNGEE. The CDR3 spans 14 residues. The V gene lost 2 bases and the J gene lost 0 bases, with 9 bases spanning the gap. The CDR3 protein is CASSVHSSSYEQYF. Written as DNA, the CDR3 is TGTGCCAGCAGCGTTCATAGCAGCTCCTACGAGCAGTACTTC. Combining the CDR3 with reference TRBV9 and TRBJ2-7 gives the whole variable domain DSGVTQTPKHLITATGQRVTLRCSPRSGDLSVYWYQQSLDQGLQFLIQYYNGEERAKGNILERFSAQQFPDLHSELNLSSLELGDSALYFCASSVHSSSYEQYFGPGTRLTVT.